A single sample is the source of the 5 T cell receptor beta chains below, sequenced in a study of metastatic and nonmetastatic thyroid tumors. Prior to thyroid surgery, none of the patients had received any treatment. TCRdb reprocessed the PCR reads using MiXCR. This sample has over 30,000 clones, with 29% found just once. Sample: blood. The receptors here all came from a female donor with papillary thyroid cancer or a benign thyroid nodule (not recorded which). Some clones in this sample may be carry-over from other donors' samples.

This clone was observed at least ten times. The chain links TRBV4-1 to TRBJ2-3; possibly TRBD2 for D (6 bases). CDR3 length equals 13 residues. Germline V gene sequence: CDR1 MGHRA, CDR2 YSYEKL. V dropped 5 bases and J dropped 3 bases, with 9 bases sitting between them. The CDR3 here is CASSGGGTDTQYF. In nucleotides, the CDR3 is TGCGCCAGCAGCGGGGGAGGTACAGATACGCAGTATTTT.

This clone was seen many times. The V gene is TRBV2, the J gene TRBJ1-6; tentative D call: TRBD1 (6 bases). Germline loops: CDR1 SNHLY, CDR2 FYNNEI. V shed 3 bases and J shed 7 bases, with 13 bases lying between them. CDR3 length: 15 amino acids. CDR3 bases: TGTGCCAGCAGTGATAGTAGAGGGGGGAATTCACCCCTCCACTTT. This sequence encodes CASSDSRGGNSPLHF. The variable domain in full, completed from reference TRBV2 and TRBJ1-6, reads EPEVTQTPSHQVTQMGQEVILRCVPISNHLYFYWYRQILGQKVEFLVSFYNNEISEKSEIFDDQFSVERPDGSNFTLKIRSTKLEDSAMYFCASSDSRGGNSPLHFGNGTRLTVT.

The genes are TRBV6-2 or TRBV6-3 and TRBJ2-7; 9 positions match TRBD1. The CDR3 sequence is 18 residues long. The trim removed 2 bases at V and 4 bases at J, leaving 15 bases unmatched. Germline V gene data show CDR1 as MNHEY and CDR2 as SVGEGT. The CDR3 reads CASSYNRGRLPLQYEQYF. The CDR3 bases are TGTGCCAGCAGTTACAACAGGGGGCGACTCCCACTCCAATACGAGCAGTACTTC.

This clone has ten or more counts. This chain connects TRBV6-1 to TRBJ2-2, with D perhaps TRBD1 or TRBD2 (5 bases each). CDR1 is MNHNS and CDR2 is SASEGT in the germline V gene. The CDR3 is 15 amino acids. Trimming took 6 bases from V and 4 from J, leaving 15 bases between them. The CDR3 loop reads CASSPRDGLTGELFF. For the CDR3, the DNA is TGTGCCAGCAGCCCCCGGGACGGACTCACCGGGGAGCTGTTTTTT.

By sample fraction, this clone is medium-sized. The chain carries TRBV6-1 and TRBJ2-7, with TRBD2 matching over 7 bases. V was clipped by 4 bases and J by 0 bases; unmatched bases: 3. The germline gives CDR1 MNHNS, CDR2 SASEGT. This CDR3 is built from 14 residues. The chain's CDR3 is CASSVREGSYEQYF. As DNA, the CDR3 is TGTGCCAGCAGTGTAAGGGAGGGCTCCTACGAGCAGTACTTC.